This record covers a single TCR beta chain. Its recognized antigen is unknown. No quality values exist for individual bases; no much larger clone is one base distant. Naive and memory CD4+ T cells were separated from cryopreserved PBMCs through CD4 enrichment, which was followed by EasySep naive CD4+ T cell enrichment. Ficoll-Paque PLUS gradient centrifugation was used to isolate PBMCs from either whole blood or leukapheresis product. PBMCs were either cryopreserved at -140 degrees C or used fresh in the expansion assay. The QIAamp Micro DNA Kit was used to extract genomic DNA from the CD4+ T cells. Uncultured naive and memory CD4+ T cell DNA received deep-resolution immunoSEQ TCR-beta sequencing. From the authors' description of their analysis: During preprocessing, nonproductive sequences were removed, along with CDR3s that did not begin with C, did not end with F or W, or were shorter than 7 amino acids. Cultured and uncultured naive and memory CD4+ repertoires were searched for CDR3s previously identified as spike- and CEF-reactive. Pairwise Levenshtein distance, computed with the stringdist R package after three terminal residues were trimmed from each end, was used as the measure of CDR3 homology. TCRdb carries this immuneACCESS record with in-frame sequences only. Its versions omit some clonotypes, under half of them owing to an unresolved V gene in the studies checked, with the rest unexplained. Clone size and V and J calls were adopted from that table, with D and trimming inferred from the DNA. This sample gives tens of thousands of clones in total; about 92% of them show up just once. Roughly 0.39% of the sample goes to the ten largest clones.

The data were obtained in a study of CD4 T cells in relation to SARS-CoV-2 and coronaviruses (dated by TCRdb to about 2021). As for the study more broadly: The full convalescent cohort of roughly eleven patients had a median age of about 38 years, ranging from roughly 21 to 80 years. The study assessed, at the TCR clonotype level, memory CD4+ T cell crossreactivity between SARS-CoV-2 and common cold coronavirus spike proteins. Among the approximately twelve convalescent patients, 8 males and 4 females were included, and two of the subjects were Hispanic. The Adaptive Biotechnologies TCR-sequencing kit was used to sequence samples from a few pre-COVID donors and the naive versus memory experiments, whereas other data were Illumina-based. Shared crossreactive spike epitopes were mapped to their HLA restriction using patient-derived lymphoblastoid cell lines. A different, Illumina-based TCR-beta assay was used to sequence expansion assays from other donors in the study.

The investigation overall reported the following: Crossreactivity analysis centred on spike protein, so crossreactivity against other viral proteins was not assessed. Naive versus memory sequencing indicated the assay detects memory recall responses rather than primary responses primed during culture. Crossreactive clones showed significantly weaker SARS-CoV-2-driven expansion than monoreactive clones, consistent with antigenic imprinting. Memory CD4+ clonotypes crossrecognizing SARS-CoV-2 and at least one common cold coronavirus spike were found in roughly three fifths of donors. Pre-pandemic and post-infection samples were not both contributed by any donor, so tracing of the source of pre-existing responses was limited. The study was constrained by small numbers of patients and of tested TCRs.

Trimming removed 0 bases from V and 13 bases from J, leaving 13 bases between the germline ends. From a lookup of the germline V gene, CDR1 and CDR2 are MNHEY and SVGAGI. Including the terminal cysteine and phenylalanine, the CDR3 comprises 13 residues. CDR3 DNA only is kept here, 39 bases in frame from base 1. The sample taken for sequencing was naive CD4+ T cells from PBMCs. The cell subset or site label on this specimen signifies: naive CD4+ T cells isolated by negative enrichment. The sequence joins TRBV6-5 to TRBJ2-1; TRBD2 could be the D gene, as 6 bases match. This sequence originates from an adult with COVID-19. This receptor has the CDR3 CASSYSLAERQFF. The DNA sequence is TGTGCCAGCAGTTACTCGTTAGCGGAGAGACAGTTCTTC.